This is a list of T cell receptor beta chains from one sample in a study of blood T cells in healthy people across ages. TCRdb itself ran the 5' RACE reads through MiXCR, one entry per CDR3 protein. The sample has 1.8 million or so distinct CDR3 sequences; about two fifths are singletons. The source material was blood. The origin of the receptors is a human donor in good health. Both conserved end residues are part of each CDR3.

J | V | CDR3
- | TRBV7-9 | CASSIWTGTDEQYF
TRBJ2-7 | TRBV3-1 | CASSPSGGVLREQYF
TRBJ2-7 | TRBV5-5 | CASNLPIRGLEQYF
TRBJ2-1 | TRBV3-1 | CASGQGRNEQFF
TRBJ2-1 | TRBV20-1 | CSARAPGLSDDEQFF
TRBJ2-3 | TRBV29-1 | CSVEATDTQYF
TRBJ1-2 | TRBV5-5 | CASSNPTGESYGYTF
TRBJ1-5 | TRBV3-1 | CASSQGEAIWPQHF
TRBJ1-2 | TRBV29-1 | CSVVLAGGGRGYTF
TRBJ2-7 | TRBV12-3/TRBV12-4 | CACCRPGQGVYERYF
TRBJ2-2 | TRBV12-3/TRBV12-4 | CASSGGLAGPMTGELFF
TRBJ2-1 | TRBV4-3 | CASSQGFGGFSYEQFF
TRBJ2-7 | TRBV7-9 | CASSTGTSGGLSYEQYF
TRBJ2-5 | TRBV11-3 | CASSLGLAKQETQYF
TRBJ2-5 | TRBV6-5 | CASSYSIGTQGWTQYF
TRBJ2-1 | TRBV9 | CASSVPTQGQYNEQFF
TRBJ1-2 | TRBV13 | CASSYQPDRADYGYTF
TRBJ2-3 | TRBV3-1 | CASSQEALGQGGPTDTQYF
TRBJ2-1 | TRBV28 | CASNGGYNEQFF
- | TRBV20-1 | CSAKGAYEQYF
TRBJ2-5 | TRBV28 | CASSLSGAVEETQYF
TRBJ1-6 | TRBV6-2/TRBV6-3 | CASRRPGNSPLHF
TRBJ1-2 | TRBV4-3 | CASSQDPGQGYYGYTF
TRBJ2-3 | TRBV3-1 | CASSQKPTRLAGDSDTQYF
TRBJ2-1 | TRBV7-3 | CASSLNPLHEQFF
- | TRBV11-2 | CASSPRGGVWETQYF
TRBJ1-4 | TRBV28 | CASSDPGQGGEKLFF
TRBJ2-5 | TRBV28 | CAGSLGGARTEQYF
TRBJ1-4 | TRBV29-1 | CSVDQGSEEKLFF
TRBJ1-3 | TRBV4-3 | CASSQVPGEGNTIYF
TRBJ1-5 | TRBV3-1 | CASSQGPTQPQHF
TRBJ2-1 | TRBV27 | CASSPTNRASPYNEQFF
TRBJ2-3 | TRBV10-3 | CAISWGDTQYF
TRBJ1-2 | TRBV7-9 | CASSLGTNPPATF
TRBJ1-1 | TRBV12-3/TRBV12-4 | CASSVGRNEAFF
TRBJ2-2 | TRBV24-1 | CATSDFRTGYTGELFF
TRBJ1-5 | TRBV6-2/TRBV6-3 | CASKTGGSGRQPQHF
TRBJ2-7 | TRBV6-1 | CASSELAGAPSEQYF
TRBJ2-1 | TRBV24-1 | CATSDGPAGGREQFF
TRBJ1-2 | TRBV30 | CAWGGAGYTF
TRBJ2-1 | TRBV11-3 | CASSFANLAYNEQFF
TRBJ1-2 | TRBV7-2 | CASSMGQGVYDYTF
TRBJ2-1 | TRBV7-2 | CASGSSDNEQFF
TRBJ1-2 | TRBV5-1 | CASSLADRAQVNYGYTF
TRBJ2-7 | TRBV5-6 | CASSLYQGLDEQYF
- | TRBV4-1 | CASSQDSEGAPETQYF
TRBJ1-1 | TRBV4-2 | CASSQDRTGNTEAFF
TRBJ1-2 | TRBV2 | CASRELTHQLRGYTF
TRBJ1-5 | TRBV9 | CASSAGQGGQPQHF
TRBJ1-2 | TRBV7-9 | CASSSGFNYGYTF
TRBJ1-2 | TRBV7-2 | CAGSRRGPYGCTF
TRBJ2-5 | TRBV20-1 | CSASNPWLAGMRAGQETQYF